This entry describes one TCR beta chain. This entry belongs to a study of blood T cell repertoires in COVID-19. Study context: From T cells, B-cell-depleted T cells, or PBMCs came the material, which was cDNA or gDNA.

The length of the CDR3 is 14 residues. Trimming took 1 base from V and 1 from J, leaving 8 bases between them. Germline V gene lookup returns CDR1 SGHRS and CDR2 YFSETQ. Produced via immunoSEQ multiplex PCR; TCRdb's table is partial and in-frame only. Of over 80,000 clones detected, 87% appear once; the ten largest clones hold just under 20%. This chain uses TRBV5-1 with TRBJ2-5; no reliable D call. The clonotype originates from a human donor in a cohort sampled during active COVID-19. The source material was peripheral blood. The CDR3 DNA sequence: TGCGCCAGCAGCTTGCTTAGTCCCCAAGAGACCCAGTACTTC. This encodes CASSLLSPQETQYF.